This passage covers 27 T cell receptor beta chains from one sample sequenced in a study of shared clonotypes between healthy human individuals (dated by TCRdb to 2020 to 2021). Library creation used the immunoSEQ multiplex PCR assay. TCRdb took this table from immuneACCESS and kept in-frame rearrangements with V and J called. Such tables lack part of the clones; where checked against another copy, unresolved V genes explain under half of the gap, and the rest is unexplained. The sample table records approximately 2.5 million clones; just over 90% of these occur just once. Clones ranked in the top ten supply around 0.14% of the sample. Input material: naive CD4+ T cells sorted from blood. The cell subset or site label here, explained by the study, means: CD45RA+ positively selected. These receptors were taken from a young man in good health.

This chain uses TRBV7-9 with TRBJ1-1; possible D gene TRBD1, 5 bases. CDR3 length: 14 amino acids. Trimming took 8 bases from V and 5 from J, leaving 18 bases between them. Germline CDR1 and CDR2: SEHNR and FQNEAQ (reference sequence). This CDR3 is CASRGGTGATEAFF. In DNA, the CDR3 is TGTGCCAGCCGAGGAGGGACGGGCGCTACTGAAGCTTTCTTT.

This clone was seen a single time. The gene calls are TRBV19 and TRBJ2-5; D perhaps matches TRBD1 (6 bases). The CDR3 spans 14 residues. Germline values: CDR1 LNHDA, CDR2 SQIVND (reference sequence). V was clipped by 3 bases and J by 5 bases, with 13 bases between them. CDR3 residues: CASSMGQRPETQYF. CDR3 nucleotide sequence: TGTGCCAGTAGTATGGGACAAAGACCCGAGACCCAGTACTTC.

The V call is TRBV14, the J call TRBJ1-2; 8 bases are a match to TRBD1. The V gene end was trimmed by 3 bases and the J gene end by 3 bases; junction bases not matched to a gene: 3. Germline-derived CDR1 and CDR2 are SGHDN and FVKESK. The CDR3 sequence is 14 residues long. CDR3 protein: CASSHDRGYYGYTF. The CDR3 nucleotides are TGTGCCAGCAGCCATGACAGGGGCTACTATGGCTACACCTTC.

This chain connects TRBV9 to TRBJ1-1, with D unresolved. Germline-derived CDR1 and CDR2 are SGDLS and YYNGEE. The CDR3 is 14 amino acids. With 2 bases removed from V and 4 bases from J, the gap between germline ends came to 12 bases. The CDR3 bases are TGTGCCAGCAGCGTTGGACCAACCCGCACTGAAGCTTTCTTT. Amino acids: CASSVGPTRTEAFF.

The V gene is TRBV4-1, the J gene TRBJ1-3, with no clear D. V was trimmed by 4 bases and J by 8 bases, leaving 15 bases between them. The germline gives CDR1 MGHRA, CDR2 YSYEKL. The CDR3 spans 14 residues. The CDR3 region is CASSLSLPGDTIYF. DNA for the CDR3: TGCGCCAGCAGCCTATCCCTCCCGGGTGACACCATATATTTT.

V usage is TRBV6-5 and J usage is TRBJ1-4; D possibly corresponds to TRBD1 (5 bases). The CDR3 runs 14 residues. Trimming stripped 6 bases from V and 8 bases from J, with 16 bases between. Germline lookup yields CDR1 MNHEY and CDR2 SVGAGI. CDR3 in DNA: TGTGCCAGCAGCCCCGCCCCCTGGGGGGAAAAACTGTTTTTT. Amino acids: CASSPAPWGEKLFF.

The CDR3 loop is CASGLGTIQYF. CDR3 in DNA: TGTGCTAGTGGTTTGGGTACCATTCAGTACTTC. The rearrangement links TRBV12-5 to TRBJ2-4; no firm D call. The CDR3 runs 11 residues. Germline CDR1 is LGHNT and CDR2 is FRNRAP. Trimming shortened V by 1 base and J by 9 bases, and 4 bases separated the two germline ends. Looking up the rest from reference TRBV12-5 and TRBJ2-4 gives the full variable domain: DARVTQTPRHKVTEMGQEVTMRCQPILGHNTVFWYRQTMMQGLELLAYFRNRAPLDDSGMPKDRFSAEMPDATLATLKIQPSEPRDSAVYFCASGLGTIQYFGAGTRLSVL.

The CDR3 here is CASSFSSSYEQYF. DNA for the CDR3: TGTGCCAGCAGTTTCTCCAGCTCCTACGAGCAGTACTTC. J is TRBJ2-7 and V is TRBV28; D gene ambiguous. Germline V gene sequence: CDR1 MDHEN, CDR2 SYDVKM. Trimming left V 3 bases short and J 0 bases short, with 6 bases between. There are 13 residues in the CDR3.

About this clone: This CDR3 is also generated by other DNA sequences in the sample. V gene TRBV6-5 combines with J gene TRBJ2-7; maybe TRBD1 (5 bases). The V end lost 6 bases, the J end lost 3 bases, and 6 bases lay between the germline ends. The CDR3 runs to 11 residues. CDR1 is MNHEY and CDR2 is SVGAGI in the germline V gene. CDR3 sequence: CASRQGYEQYF. DNA of the CDR3: TGTGCCAGCAGGCAGGGCTACGAGCAGTACTTC.

The chain uses TRBV4-1 and TRBJ1-2; D possibly corresponds to TRBD1 (5 bases). The CDR3 is made up of 17 amino acids. Germline assignment: CDR1 MGHRA and CDR2 YSYEKL. Trimming cost V 4 bases and J 1 base, with 19 bases left between them. This CDR3 reads CASSPKSGTTFNYGYTF. The DNA of the CDR3 is TGCGCCAGCAGCCCCAAATCAGGGACTACATTTAACTATGGCTACACCTTC.

The rearrangement joins TRBV11-2 to TRBJ2-7; D call uncertain. Trimming took 1 base from V and 3 from J, leaving 16 bases between them. This CDR3 comprises 16 residues. The germline V gene has CDR1 SGHAT and CDR2 FQNNGV. In nucleotides, the CDR3 is TGTGCCAGCAGCTTAGCCGTGGCGGCGGAGAGCTACGAGCAGTACTTC. Amino acids: CASSLAVAAESYEQYF.

J is TRBJ2-3 and V is TRBV30, with unresolved D. The V and J ends lost 7 bases and 0 bases respectively, with 11 bases between them. The CDR3 is made up of 13 amino acids. Germline V lookup: CDR1 GTSNPN, CDR2 SVGIG (reference sequence). The CDR3 DNA reads TGTGCCTATTCATCGGAGAGCACAGATACGCAGTATTTT. Protein product: CAYSSESTDTQYF.

The chain recombines TRBV28 with TRBJ2-6; D may be TRBD2 (5 bases). CDR1 and CDR2 from the germline V gene are MDHEN and SYDVKM. V shed 8 bases and J shed 3 bases, with 8 bases lying between them. The CDR3 covers 13 residues. CDR3 in DNA: TGTGCCAGCTGGCGGGTTGGGGCCAACGTCCTGACTTTC. Encoded protein: CASWRVGANVLTF.

This sequence joins TRBV6-5 and TRBJ2-7, with D uncertain. The V gene's germline CDR1 is MNHEY and CDR2 SVGAGI. V was cut by 1 base and J by 7 bases, with 20 bases left in between. The CDR3 extends over 16 amino acids. The DNA for the CDR3 is TGTGCCAGCAGTTACTTGAGACTGGGCGGCCGGATGGAGCAGTACTTC. This encodes CASSYLRLGGRMEQYF.

The V gene is TRBV10-1, the J gene TRBJ2-3; 9 bases fit TRBD2. V lost 4 bases to trimming and J lost 4 bases; unmatched junction nucleotides: 3. The germline V gene encodes CDR1 WNHNN and CDR2 SYGVQD (reference sequence). CDR3 size: 14 residues. The CDR3 coding sequence is TGCGCCAGCAGTGCAAGCGGGGGGCCAGATACGCAGTATTTT. It encodes CASSASGGPDTQYF.

The chain recombines TRBV4-3 with TRBJ2-1; 7 bases align to TRBD1. J gave up 2 bases and V 0 bases, and 4 bases lay outside the gene matches. This CDR3 contains 16 residues. Germline CDR1 LGHNA, CDR2 YSLEER. The CDR3 DNA reads TGCGCCAGCAGCCAAGATCCGGGACAGCCCTACAATGAGCAGTTCTTC. Amino acids: CASSQDPGQPYNEQFF.

CDR3 DNA: TGTGCCAGTAGTAGATGGGGCGGAGAGCAGTTCTTC. Translated: CASSRWGGEQFF. J is TRBJ2-1 and V is TRBV19; D perhaps matches TRBD1 (5 bases). The length of the CDR3 is 12 residues. Germline-derived CDR1 and CDR2 are LNHDA and SQIVND (reference sequence). V was shortened by 4 bases and J by 10 bases, with 11 bases between the two germline ends.

This chain links TRBV6-5 with TRBJ1-1, with a tentative D call TRBD1 (5 bases). The V gene lost 1 base and the J gene lost 11 bases, with 14 bases spanning the gap. Germline V gene data show CDR1 as MNHEY and CDR2 as SVGAGI. This CDR3 spans 13 amino acids. This CDR3 is CASSYLTGAEAFF. The DNA of the CDR3 is TGTGCCAGCAGTTACTTAACAGGCGCGGAGGCTTTCTTT.

This clone occurred once. The V and J genes are TRBV18 and TRBJ2-5; 9 nucleotides agree with TRBD2. The J call may be wrong; the DNA end is better matched by TRBJ2-7. The CDR3 has 14 amino acids. Per the germline V gene, CDR1 is KGHSH and CDR2 is LQKENI. The CDR3 DNA reads as TGTGCCAGCTCTGGTCCTAGCGGGGAGAGCGAGCAGTACTTC. Protein sequence: CASSGPSGESEQYF.

The chain has TRBV5-1 and TRBJ2-1, with TRBD2 identical over 10 bases. CDR3 length: 14 amino acids. Germline V gene data show CDR1 as SGHRS and CDR2 as YFSETQ. Trimming cost V 1 base and J 8 bases; bases outside gene matches: 3. The DNA of the CDR3 is TGCGCCAGCAGCTTGCTAGCGGGAGTGGATGAGCAGTTCTTC. This encodes CASSLLAGVDEQFF.

J is TRBJ1-4 and V is TRBV7-2; D remains unclear. The V end was cut by 6 bases, the J end by 0 bases, with 5 bases between. Germline V gene lookup returns CDR1 SGHTA and CDR2 FQGNSA. This CDR3 spans 13 amino acids. CDR3 amino acids: CASREATNEKLFF. DNA of the CDR3: TGTGCCAGCAGGGAGGCAACTAATGAAAAACTGTTTTTT.

The J gene is TRBJ2-1, the V gene TRBV7-9; perhaps TRBD2 as D (6 bases). The germline V gene encodes CDR1 SEHNR and CDR2 FQNEAQ (reference sequence). This CDR3 has 15 residues. V lost 4 bases to trimming and J lost 7 bases, with 17 bases between them. The DNA for the CDR3 is TGTGCCAGCAGCTCAGCGATGGACTACCGTAATGAGCAGTTCTTC. Encoded protein: CASSSAMDYRNEQFF.

This sequence joins TRBV14 and TRBJ2-7; TRBD1 matches at 7 bases. CDR1 SGHDN and CDR2 FVKESK come from the germline V gene. The CDR3 runs to 13 residues. Trimming removed 4 bases from V and 3 bases from J; junction bases left unmatched: 3. DNA for the CDR3: TGTGCCAGCAGCCGGGACAGTTTCTACGAGCAGTACTTC. As protein: CASSRDSFYEQYF.

The V call is TRBV25-1, the J call TRBJ1-4, with a weak D call TRBD1 (6 bases). The CDR3 is made up of 15 amino acids. V was cut by 2 bases and J by 5 bases, with 12 bases left in between. CDR1 MGHDK and CDR2 SYGVNS come from the germline V gene. The chain's CDR3 is CASSESRTANEKLFF. The CDR3 DNA sequence: TGTGCCAGCAGTGAAAGTAGGACAGCCAATGAAAAACTGTTTTTT.

The chain links TRBV6-4 to TRBJ2-2; TRBD1 matches 8 bases. This CDR3 is built from 15 residues. V shed 6 bases and J 7 bases; nucleotides not matched to a gene: 10. Germline CDR1 reads MRHNA; CDR2 reads SNTAGT. The CDR3 region has the DNA TGTGCCAGCAGGGCCTCAGGGGGCTACGTCGGGGAGCTGTTTTTT. As protein: CASRASGGYVGELFF.

The chain recombines TRBV7-9 with TRBJ2-5, with 10 bases matching TRBD2. The CDR3 spans 16 residues. Trimming removed 5 bases from V and 0 bases from J; junction bases left unmatched: 6. Germline CDR1 SEHNR, CDR2 FQNEAQ (reference sequence). CDR3 coding DNA: TGTGCCAGCAGCCTCGGGACTAGCGCCAACCAAGAGACCCAGTACTTC. It encodes CASSLGTSANQETQYF.

The J gene is TRBJ1-1, the V gene TRBV2; 8 bases are shared with TRBD1. The CDR3 length is 15 residues. From germline, CDR1 is SNHLY and CDR2 FYNNEI. The ends lost 5 bases at V and 3 bases at J; junction bases unmatched: 8. CDR3 DNA: TGTGCCAGCAGTCACGACAGGGGTAGGGACACTGAAGCTTTCTTT. This translates into CASSHDRGRDTEAFF.